What follows are 9 T cell receptor beta chains derived from one specimen sequenced in a study of blood T cell repertoires in COVID-19 (dated by TCRdb to about 2020). Library preparation employed the immunoSEQ multiplex PCR assay. The table comes from immuneACCESS by way of TCRdb, which keeps in-frame sequences with V and J called. Part of the clones is missing from these tables; in studies checked, under half for an unresolved V gene and the rest for unknown reasons. The sample data list more than 60,000 clones, and 90% of these were observed just once. The ten biggest clones cover 16% of the sample. Source material: peripheral blood. These receptors came from a woman of 80 years or more with active or convalescent COVID-19.

V is TRBV3-1 (or the pseudogene TRBV3-2) and J is TRBJ2-1; the match to TRBD2 covers 10 bases. Per the germline V gene, CDR1 is LGHDT and CDR2 is YNNKEL (reference sequence). The CDR3 totals 14 residues. With 4 bases clipped from V and 7 bases from J, the junction kept 4 bases outside the gene matches. The CDR3 region is CASSLLLAGNEQFF. The CDR3 DNA follows: TGTGCCAGCAGCCTGCTACTAGCGGGGAATGAGCAGTTCTTC.

On this clone itself: Other nucleotide sequences in the sample specify the same CDR3. The chain carries TRBV7-3 and TRBJ2-1, with TRBD2 identical over 8 bases. CDR3 size: 14 residues. The V gene's germline CDR1 is SGHTA and CDR2 FQGTGA. V trimming: 2 bases; J trimming: 4 bases; junction bases outside the gene matches: 1. CDR3 DNA: TGTGCCAGCAGCTTAGGCGGGGGGTACAATGAGCAGTTCTTC. This gives the protein CASSLGGGYNEQFF.

The chain combines TRBV2 with TRBJ1-2; 7 nucleotides line up with TRBD1. This CDR3 region has 14 residues. CDR1 is SNHLY and CDR2 is FYNNEI in the germline V gene. Trimming took 6 bases from V and 1 from J; bases not matched to a gene: 5. The DNA for the CDR3 is TGTGCCAGCAGAGTGAGGGGGCTTAACTATGGCTACACCTTC. It is translated as CASRVRGLNYGYTF.

This chain joins TRBV24-1 and TRBJ1-2, with D uncertain. Trimming took off 5 bases at V and 0 bases at J, with 6 bases between the two ends. This CDR3 spans 13 amino acids. Germline V gives CDR1 KGHDR, CDR2 SFDVKD. The CDR3 is CATSAKPNYGYTF. As DNA, the CDR3 is TGTGCCACCAGTGCAAAGCCTAACTATGGCTACACCTTC.

The chain carries TRBV5-3 and TRBJ2-3; 8 positions match TRBD2. TRBV5-3 is recorded as an ORF, its role being uncertain. V was pared by 4 bases and J by 2 bases, with 6 bases of the junction left unmatched. The CDR3 is 15 amino acids. The CDR3 region has the DNA TGTGCCAGAAGCCCCATGCGGGGGGCCACAGATACGCAGTATTTT. Its translation: CARSPMRGATDTQYF.

The chain recombines TRBV5-6 with TRBJ1-1; 9 bases match TRBD1. Germline V gives CDR1 SGHDT, CDR2 YYEEEE. The J segment lost 1 base and the V segment lost 4 bases, leaving 8 bases of the junction unmatched. This CDR3 region has 16 residues. CDR3 coding DNA: TGTGCCAGCAGCCGACCGGGACAGGGTAGGAACACTGAAGCTTTCTTT. Translation: CASSRPGQGRNTEAFF. Supplemented by reference TRBV5-6 and TRBJ1-1, the full variable domain reads DAGVTQSPTHLIKTRGQQVTLRCSPKSGHDTVSWYQQALGQGPQFIFQYYEEEERQRGNFPDRFSGHQFPNYSSELNVNALLLGDSALYLCASSRPGQGRNTEAFFGQGTRLTVV.

The chain joins TRBV4-1 to TRBJ1-3; weak D call: TRBD1 (5 bases). V lost 4 bases and J lost 0, with 13 bases in between. This CDR3 region has 16 residues. Germline CDR1 MGHRA, CDR2 YSYEKL. The CDR3 region is CASSPLGGGSGNTIYF. DNA of the CDR3: TGCGCCAGCAGCCCCCTCGGCGGGGGCTCTGGAAACACCATATATTTT.

CDR3 DNA: TGTGCCAGCAGTCAGGGGGCCGACTATGGCTACACCTTC. It specifies CASSQGADYGYTF. This sequence joins TRBV6-5 and TRBJ1-2, with 8 bases lining up with TRBD1. V gave up 5 bases and J gave up 3 bases; unmatched junction bases: 2. Germline V gene sequence: CDR1 MNHEY, CDR2 SVGAGI. CDR3 length: 13 amino acids.

Details on this clone: The CDR3 end shows no conserved phenylalanine or tryptophan, and so a read error is likely. The DNA is omitted, as the CDR3 cannot be located on it reliably, and the CDR3 follows TCRdb's listing. V gene TRBV30 combines with J gene TRBJ1-6. The CDR3 is 11 residues long, ends included. In germline, CDR1 is GTSNPN, CDR2 SVGIG (reference sequence). CDR3: CAWSVSTGRPK.